This TCR beta chain was sequenced for a study of memory CD4+ T cells and cytomegalovirus serostatus. Overall study findings and caveats: CD4+ memory repertoires contained 67 of 164 reported CMV TCRbeta sequences. A US-trained random forest predicted CMV serostatus with median AUC around 0.9.

Study processing details: After removing out-of-frame reads, 2,204,828 distinct TCRbeta sequences remained. Profiling relied on immunoSEQ multiplex PCR, and the TCRdb table lists in-frame clones only, not all of them. The DNA gave D and trimming, while V, J and clone size come from that table. The sample lists tens of thousands of clones, roughly 80% seen once, with less than 0.8% in the top ten. Single viable CD3+CD4+CD8-CD45RO+ cells were sorted as the memory CD4+ T cells. Total CD4+ T cells were enriched by CD4 positive selection. With respect to this clone: No antigen is known for it.

Trimming took 0 bases from V and 4 from J, leaving 12 bases between them. Germline assignment: CDR1 MGHRA and CDR2 YSYEKL. The CDR3 consists of 15 residues. The V gene is TRBV4-1, the J gene TRBJ1-2; tentative D call: TRBD1 (5 bases). The source material was memory CD4+ T cells from blood. The sequence was collected from an adult in good health and CMV-seronegative. Some clones in this sample may be carry-over from other donors' samples. CDR3: CASSQDRQGSYGYTF. The CDR3 bases are TGCGCCAGCAGCCAAGATCGGCAGGGAAGCTATGGCTACACCTTC.